This T cell receptor beta chain was sequenced in a study of blood T cell repertoires in COVID-19. The CDR3 has 16 amino acids. Germline V gene data show CDR1 as MNHEY and CDR2 as SMNVEV (reference sequence). The V end was cut by 4 bases, the J end by 0 bases, with 16 bases between. The table came from immunoSEQ multiplex PCR; TCRdb's copy has only in-frame clones and leaves some out. This sample carries some 360,000 clones, more than 75% of them seen once, and the ten largest clones take about 2.3%. The sequenced sample consisted of peripheral blood. The rearrangement links TRBV27 to TRBJ2-7; perhaps TRBD2 as D (6 bases). The sequence derives from a woman in her sixties with COVID-19, enrolled during active disease. The CDR3 region is CASSSAGSPSSYEQYF. As DNA, the CDR3 is TGTGCCAGCAGTTCCGCCGGGAGCCCTTCCTCCTACGAGCAGTACTTC.